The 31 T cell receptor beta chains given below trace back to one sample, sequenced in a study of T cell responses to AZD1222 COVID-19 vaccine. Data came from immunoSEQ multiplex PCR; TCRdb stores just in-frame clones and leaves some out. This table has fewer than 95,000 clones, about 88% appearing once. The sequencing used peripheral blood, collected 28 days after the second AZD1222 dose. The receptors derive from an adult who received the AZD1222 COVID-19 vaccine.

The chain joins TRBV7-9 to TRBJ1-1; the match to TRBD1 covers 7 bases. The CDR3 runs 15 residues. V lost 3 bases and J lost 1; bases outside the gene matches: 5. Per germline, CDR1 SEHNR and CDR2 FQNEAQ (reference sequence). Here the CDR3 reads CASSLAGGRNTEAFF. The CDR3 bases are TGTGCCAGCAGCTTGGCAGGGGGGAGGAACACTGAAGCTTTCTTT.

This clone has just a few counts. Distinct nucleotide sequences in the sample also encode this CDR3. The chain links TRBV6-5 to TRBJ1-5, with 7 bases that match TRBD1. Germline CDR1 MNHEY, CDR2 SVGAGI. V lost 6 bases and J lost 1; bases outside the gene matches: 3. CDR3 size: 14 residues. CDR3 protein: CASSPGQSNQPQHF. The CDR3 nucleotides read TGTGCCAGCAGCCCGGGACAGAGCAATCAGCCCCAGCATTTT.

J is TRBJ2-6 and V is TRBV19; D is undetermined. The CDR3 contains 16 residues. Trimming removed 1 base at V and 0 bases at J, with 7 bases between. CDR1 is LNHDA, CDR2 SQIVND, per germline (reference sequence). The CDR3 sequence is CASSIGYGSGANVLTF. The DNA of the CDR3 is TGTGCCAGTAGTATAGGGTACGGCTCTGGGGCCAACGTCCTGACTTTC. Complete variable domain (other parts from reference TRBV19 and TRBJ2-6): DGGITQSPKYLFRKEGQNVTLSCEQNLNHDAMYWYRQDPGQGLRLIYYSQIVNDFQKGDIAEGYSVSREKKESFPLTVTSAQKNPTAFYLCASSIGYGSGANVLTFGAGSRLTVL.

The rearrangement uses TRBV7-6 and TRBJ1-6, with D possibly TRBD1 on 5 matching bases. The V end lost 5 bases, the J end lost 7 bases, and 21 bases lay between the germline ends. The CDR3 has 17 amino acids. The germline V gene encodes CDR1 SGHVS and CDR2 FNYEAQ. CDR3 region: CASSPRGGGPVNSPLHF. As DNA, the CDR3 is TGTGCCAGCAGCCCCCGTGGGGGGGGACCGGTAAATTCACCCCTCCACTTT.

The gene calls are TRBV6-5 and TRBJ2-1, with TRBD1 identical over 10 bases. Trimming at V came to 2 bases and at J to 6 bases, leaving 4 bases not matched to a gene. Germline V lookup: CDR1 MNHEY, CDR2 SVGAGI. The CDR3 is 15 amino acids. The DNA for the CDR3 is TGTGCCAGCAGTTACGGACAGGGGGTTGGCAATGAGCAGTTCTTC. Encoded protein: CASSYGQGVGNEQFF.

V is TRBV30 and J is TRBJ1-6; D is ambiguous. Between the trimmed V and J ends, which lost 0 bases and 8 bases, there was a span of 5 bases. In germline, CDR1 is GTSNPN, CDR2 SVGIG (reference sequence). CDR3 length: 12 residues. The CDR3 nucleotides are TGTGCCTGGAGTGTGCTTCATTCACCCCTCCACTTT. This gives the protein CAWSVLHSPLHF.

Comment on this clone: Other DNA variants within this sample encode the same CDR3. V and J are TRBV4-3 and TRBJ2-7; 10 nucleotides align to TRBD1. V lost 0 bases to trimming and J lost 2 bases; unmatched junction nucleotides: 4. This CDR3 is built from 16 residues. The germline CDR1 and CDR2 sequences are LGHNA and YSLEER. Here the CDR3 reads CASSQDTGQGAYEQYF. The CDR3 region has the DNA TGCGCCAGCAGCCAAGATACCGGACAGGGGGCCTACGAGCAGTACTTC.

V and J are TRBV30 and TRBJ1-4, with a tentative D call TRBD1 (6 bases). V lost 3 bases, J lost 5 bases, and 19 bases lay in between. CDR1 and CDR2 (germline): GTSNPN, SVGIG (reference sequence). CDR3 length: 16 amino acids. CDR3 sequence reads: CAWSAKDRGWNEKLFF. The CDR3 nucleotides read TGTGCCTGGAGCGCGAAGGATAGGGGGTGGAATGAAAAACTGTTTTTT.

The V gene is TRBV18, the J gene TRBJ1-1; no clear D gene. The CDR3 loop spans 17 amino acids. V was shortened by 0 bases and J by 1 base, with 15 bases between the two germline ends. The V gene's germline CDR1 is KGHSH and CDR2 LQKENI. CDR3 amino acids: CASSPPDYPGTNTEAFF. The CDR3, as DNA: TGTGCCAGCTCACCACCGGACTACCCTGGCACGAACACTGAAGCTTTCTTT.

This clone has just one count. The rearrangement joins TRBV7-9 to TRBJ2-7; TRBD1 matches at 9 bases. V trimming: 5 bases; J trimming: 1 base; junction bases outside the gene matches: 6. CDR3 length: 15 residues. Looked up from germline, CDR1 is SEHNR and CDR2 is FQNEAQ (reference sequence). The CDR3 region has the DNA TGTGCCAGCAGCCAAGACAGGGGGAGTTCCTACGAGCAGTACTTC. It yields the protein CASSQDRGSSYEQYF.

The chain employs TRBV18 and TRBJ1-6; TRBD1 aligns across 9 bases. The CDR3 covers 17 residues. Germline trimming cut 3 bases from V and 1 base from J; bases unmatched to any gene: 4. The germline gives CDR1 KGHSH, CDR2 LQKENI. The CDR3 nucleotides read TGTGCCAGCTCACCGTTGGACAGGGGTTCCTATAATTCACCCCTCCACTTT. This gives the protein CASSPLDRGSYNSPLHF.

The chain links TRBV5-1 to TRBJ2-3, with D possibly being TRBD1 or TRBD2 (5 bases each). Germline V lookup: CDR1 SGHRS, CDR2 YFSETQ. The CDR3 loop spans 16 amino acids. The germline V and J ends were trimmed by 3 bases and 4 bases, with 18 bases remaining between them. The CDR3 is CASSSTGTKASDTQYF. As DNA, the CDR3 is TGCGCCAGCAGCTCGACCGGGACCAAAGCCTCAGATACGCAGTATTTT.

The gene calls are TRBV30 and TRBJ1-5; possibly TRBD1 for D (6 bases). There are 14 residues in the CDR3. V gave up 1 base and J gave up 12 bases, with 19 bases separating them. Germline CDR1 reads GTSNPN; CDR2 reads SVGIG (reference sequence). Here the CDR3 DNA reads TGTGCCTGGAGTGGATCTGAGGGAACAGGGATCCAGCATTTT. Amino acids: CAWSGSEGTGIQHF.

CDR3 in amino acids: CATSESGTSGYNEQFF. CDR3 bases: TGTGCCACCAGTGAATCCGGGACCTCCGGATACAATGAGCAGTTCTTC. This chain connects TRBV24-1 to TRBJ2-1; D assignment may be TRBD1 or TRBD2 (5 bases each). Trimming removed 4 bases from V and 4 bases from J, with 16 bases in between. The V gene's germline CDR1 is KGHDR and CDR2 SFDVKD. This CDR3 is built from 16 residues.

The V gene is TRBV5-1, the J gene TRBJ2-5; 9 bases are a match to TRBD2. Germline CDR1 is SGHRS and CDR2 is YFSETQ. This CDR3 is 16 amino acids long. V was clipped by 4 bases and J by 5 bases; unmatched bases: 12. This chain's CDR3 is CASSQSGGGARETQYF. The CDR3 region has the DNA TGCGCCAGCAGCCAATCCGGCGGGGGGGCCAGGGAGACCCAGTACTTC.

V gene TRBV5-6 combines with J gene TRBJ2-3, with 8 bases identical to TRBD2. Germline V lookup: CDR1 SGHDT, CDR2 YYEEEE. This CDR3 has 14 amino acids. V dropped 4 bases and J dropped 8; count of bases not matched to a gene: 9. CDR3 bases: TGTGCCAGCAGCCTACTAGCGGTCGCGGGTACGCAGTATTTT. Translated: CASSLLAVAGTQYF.

The DNA of the CDR3 is TGTGCCAGCAGTGAAGCTCGGGACAGTTGGAGTCGTGGCTACACCTTC. This sequence encodes CASSEARDSWSRGYTF. The V call is TRBV2, the J call TRBJ1-2, with TRBD1 matching over 7 bases. This CDR3 has 16 amino acids. Trimming at V came to 0 bases and at J to 7 bases, leaving 11 bases not matched to a gene. CDR1 and CDR2 from the germline V gene are SNHLY and FYNNEI.

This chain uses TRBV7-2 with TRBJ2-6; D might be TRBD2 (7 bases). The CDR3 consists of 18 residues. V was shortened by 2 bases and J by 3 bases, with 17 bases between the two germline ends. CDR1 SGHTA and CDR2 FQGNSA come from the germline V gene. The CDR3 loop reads CASSLTSRGGRGANVLTF. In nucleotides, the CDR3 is TGTGCCAGCAGCTTAACGTCGAGGGGGGGCCGTGGGGCCAACGTCCTGACTTTC.

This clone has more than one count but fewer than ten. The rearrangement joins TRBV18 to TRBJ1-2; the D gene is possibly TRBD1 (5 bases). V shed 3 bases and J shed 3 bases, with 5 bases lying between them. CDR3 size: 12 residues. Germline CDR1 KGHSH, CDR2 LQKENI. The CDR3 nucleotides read TGTGCCAGCTCACCGGGGGACTATGGCTACACCTTC. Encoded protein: CASSPGDYGYTF.

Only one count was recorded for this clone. This CDR3 is CASKSSYNSPLHF. CDR3 nucleotide sequence: TGTGCCAGTAAAAGCTCCTATAATTCACCCCTCCACTTT. The rearrangement joins TRBV19 to TRBJ1-6; no reliable D call. From germline, CDR1 is LNHDA and CDR2 SQIVND (reference sequence). This CDR3 comprises 13 residues. Trimming shortened V by 7 bases and J by 0 bases, and 4 bases separated the two germline ends.

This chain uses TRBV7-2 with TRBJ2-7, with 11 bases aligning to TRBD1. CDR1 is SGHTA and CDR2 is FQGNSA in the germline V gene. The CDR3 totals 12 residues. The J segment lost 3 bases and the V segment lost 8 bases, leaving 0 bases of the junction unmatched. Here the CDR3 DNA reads TGTGCCAGCGGGACAGGGGGCTACGAGCAGTACTTC. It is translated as CASGTGGYEQYF.

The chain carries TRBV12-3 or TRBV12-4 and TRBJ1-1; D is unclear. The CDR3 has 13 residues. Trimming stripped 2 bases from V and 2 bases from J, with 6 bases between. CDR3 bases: TGTGCCAGCAGTTTAAAATACAACACTGAAGCTTTCTTT. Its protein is CASSLKYNTEAFF.

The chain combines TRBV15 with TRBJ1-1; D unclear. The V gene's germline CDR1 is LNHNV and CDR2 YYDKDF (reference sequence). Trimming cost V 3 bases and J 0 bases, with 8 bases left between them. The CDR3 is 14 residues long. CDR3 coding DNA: TGTGCCACCAGCAGCCCGGGCATGAACACTGAAGCTTTCTTT. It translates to CATSSPGMNTEAFF.

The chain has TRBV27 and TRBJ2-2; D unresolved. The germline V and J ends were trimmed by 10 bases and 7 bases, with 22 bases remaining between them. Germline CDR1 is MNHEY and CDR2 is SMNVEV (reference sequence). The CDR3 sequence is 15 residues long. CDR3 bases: TGTGCCACCTCAACTATCGGGCGCCCCGTCGGGGAGCTGTTTTTT. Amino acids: CATSTIGRPVGELFF.

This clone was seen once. Written as DNA, the CDR3 is TGTGCCAGCGGAGGGCGCTCTGGAAACACCATATATTTT. It yields the protein CASGGRSGNTIYF. V is TRBV3-1 (or the pseudogene TRBV3-2) and J is TRBJ1-3; D remains unclear. Looked up from germline, CDR1 is LGHDT and CDR2 is YNNKEL (reference sequence). The CDR3 loop spans 13 amino acids. The V end lost 8 bases, the J end lost 0 bases, and 8 bases lay between the germline ends.

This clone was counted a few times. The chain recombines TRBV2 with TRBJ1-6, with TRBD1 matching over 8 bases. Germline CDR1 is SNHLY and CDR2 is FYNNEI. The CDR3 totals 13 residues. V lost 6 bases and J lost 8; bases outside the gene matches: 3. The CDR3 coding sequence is TGTGCCAGCAGGGCGGACAGGGATTCACCCCTCCACTTT. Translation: CASRADRDSPLHF.

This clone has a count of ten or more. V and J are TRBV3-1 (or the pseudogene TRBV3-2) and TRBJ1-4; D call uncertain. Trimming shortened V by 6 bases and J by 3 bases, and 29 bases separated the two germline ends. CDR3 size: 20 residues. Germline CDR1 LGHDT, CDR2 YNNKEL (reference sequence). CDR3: CASRLSQKTPKRVANEKLFF. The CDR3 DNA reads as TGTGCCAGCAGACTCTCCCAGAAGACACCGAAAAGAGTTGCTAATGAAAAACTGTTTTTT.

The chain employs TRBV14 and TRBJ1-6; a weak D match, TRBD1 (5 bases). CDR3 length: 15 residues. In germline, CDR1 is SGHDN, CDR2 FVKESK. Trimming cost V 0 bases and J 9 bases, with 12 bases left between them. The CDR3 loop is CASSQEGQGGSPLHF. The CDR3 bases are TGTGCCAGCAGCCAAGAGGGGCAGGGCGGTTCACCCCTCCACTTT.

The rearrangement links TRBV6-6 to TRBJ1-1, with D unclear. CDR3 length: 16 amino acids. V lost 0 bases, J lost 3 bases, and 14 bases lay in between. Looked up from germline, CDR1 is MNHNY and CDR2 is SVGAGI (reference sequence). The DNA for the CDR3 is TGTGCCAGCAGTTACTCGAAAATCGACACGTACACTGAAGCTTTCTTT. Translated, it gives CASSYSKIDTYTEAFF.

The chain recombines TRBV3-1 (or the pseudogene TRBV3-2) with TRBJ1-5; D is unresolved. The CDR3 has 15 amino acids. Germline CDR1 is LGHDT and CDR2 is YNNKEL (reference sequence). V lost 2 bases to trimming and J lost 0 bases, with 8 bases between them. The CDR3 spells CASSQTHYSNQPQHF. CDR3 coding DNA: TGTGCCAGCAGCCAAACCCATTATAGCAATCAGCCCCAGCATTTT.

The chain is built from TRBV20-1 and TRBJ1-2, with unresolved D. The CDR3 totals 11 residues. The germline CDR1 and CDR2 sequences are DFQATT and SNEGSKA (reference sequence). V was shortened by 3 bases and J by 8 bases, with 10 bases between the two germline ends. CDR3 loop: CSASQTRGYTF. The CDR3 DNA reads TGCAGTGCTAGCCAGACACGAGGCTACACCTTC.